The 10 T cell receptor beta chains below come from one sample, sequenced in a study of human T cells and chemical hapten exposure. Noted time point: patch test 2, 6 weeks after DPC sensitization. Indicated treatment: therapeutic diphenylcyclopropenone sensitization with weekly scalp DPC. One entry per CDR3 protein, called by TCRdb with MiXCR from the RACE reads. The sample consists of over 130,000 distinct CDR3 sequences, about 10% of them appearing once. This specimen was whole blood, taken in connection with sensitization to the hapten diphenylcyclopropenone (DPC). The receptors stem from a woman between 50 and 59 years old with alopecia areata. Some clones in this sample may be carry-over from other donors' samples.

The chain couples TRBV9 to TRBJ2-3; TRBD2 matches at 13 bases. V shed 4 bases and J 4 bases; nucleotides not matched to a gene: 9. This CDR3 comprises 17 residues. CDR1 and CDR2 (germline): SGDLS, YYNGEE. The CDR3 loop reads CASSPGTSGIRADTQYF. In DNA form, the CDR3 reads TGTGCCAGCAGCCCCGGGACTAGCGGGATTAGGGCAGATACGCAGTATTTT.

This clonotype showed up many times. V and J are TRBV5-5 and TRBJ1-2; 7 bases are a match to TRBD1. V lost 4 bases and J lost 1; bases outside the gene matches: 7. The CDR3 loop spans 15 amino acids. Germline V gives CDR1 SGHKS, CDR2 YYEKEE (reference sequence). CDR3 nucleotides: TGTGCCAGCAGCCTGGGGACAGTTATTAACTATGGCTACACCTTC. This translates into CASSLGTVINYGYTF.

The V and J genes are TRBV5-1 and TRBJ2-1, with D maybe TRBD1 (7 bases). V lost 3 bases and J 5 bases, leaving 12 bases between the germline ends. The CDR3 contains 14 residues. Germline CDR1 and CDR2: SGHRS and YFSETQ. DNA of the CDR3: TGCGCCAGCAGCTCGGGACAGCGGGACAATGAGCAGTTCTTC. Translating gives CASSSGQRDNEQFF.

The genes are TRBV12-3 or TRBV12-4 and TRBJ2-1; TRBD2 is a possible D gene (6 bases). The germline V and J ends were trimmed by 5 bases and 14 bases, with 16 bases remaining between them. The CDR3 length is 12 residues. Here the CDR3 reads CASSPSGGKKFF. DNA of the CDR3: TGTGCCAGCAGTCCCTCCGGCGGGAAAAAGTTCTTC.

This clonotype was recorded many times. This chain connects TRBV3-1 to TRBJ2-2; 8 nucleotides align to TRBD1. Germline CDR1 reads LGHDT; CDR2 reads YNNKEL (reference sequence). The V gene end was trimmed by 7 bases and the J gene end by 4 bases; junction bases not matched to a gene: 5. The CDR3 length is 14 residues. Written as DNA, the CDR3 is TGTGCCAGCAACGGACAGGGTGGCACCGGGGAGCTGTTTTTT. This sequence encodes CASNGQGGTGELFF.

There are many counts of this clonotype. The V and J genes are TRBV18 and TRBJ2-7; 14 bases agree with TRBD2. The CDR3 is 18 amino acids. Trimming removed 3 bases from V and 0 bases from J; junction bases left unmatched: 7. The germline gives CDR1 KGHSH, CDR2 LQKENI. In DNA, the CDR3 is TGTGCCAGCTCACCGTCATACGGGACTAGCGGGAGCTCCTACGAGCAGTACTTC. This translates into CASSPSYGTSGSSYEQYF.

This clonotype was detected only a few times. V is TRBV10-1 and J is TRBJ2-7; D remains ambiguous. The CDR3 length is 13 residues. Germline lookup yields CDR1 WNHNN and CDR2 SYGVQD (reference sequence). Trimming left V 4 bases short and J 3 bases short, with 10 bases between. In DNA form, the CDR3 reads TGCGCCAGCAGTGCCCTCGGCGGCTACGAGCAGTACTTC. It is translated as CASSALGGYEQYF.

This clonotype has only a few counts. The rearrangement joins TRBV9 to TRBJ2-5; 7 bases line up with TRBD2. CDR1 and CDR2 from the germline V gene are SGDLS and YYNGEE. The CDR3 sequence is 15 residues long. Trimming at V came to 5 bases and at J to 5 bases, leaving 12 bases not matched to a gene. CDR3: CASSSGPGAGETQYF. Here the CDR3 DNA reads TGTGCCAGCAGTTCCGGACCGGGAGCGGGGGAGACCCAGTACTTC.

In this sample, this clonotype turned up many times. The rearrangement links TRBV29-1 to TRBJ2-5, with D perhaps matching TRBD2 (5 bases). V was pared by 4 bases and J by 5 bases, with 5 bases between. The CDR3 covers 10 residues. Germline loops: CDR1 SQVTM, CDR2 ANQGSEA. CDR3 sequence (DNA): TGCAGCGTTGGAGGGGAGACCCAGTACTTC. Translated, it gives CSVGGETQYF. The entire variable domain, with the rest obtained from reference TRBV29-1 and TRBJ2-5, is as follows: SAVISQKPSRDICQRGTSLTIQCQVDSQVTMMFWYRQQPGQSLTLIATANQGSEATYESGFVIDKFPISRPNLTFSTLTVSNMSPEDSSIYLCSVGGETQYFGPGTRLLVL.

This clonotype was detected ten times or more. V usage is TRBV9 and J usage is TRBJ2-2; 9 nucleotides align to TRBD2. Unmatched junction bases numbered 2, after V lost 0 bases and J lost 5 bases. Germline values: CDR1 SGDLS, CDR2 YYNGEE. The CDR3 runs to 15 residues. The CDR3 spells CASSVVAGETGELFF. CDR3 nucleotides: TGTGCCAGCAGCGTAGTAGCGGGAGAAACCGGGGAGCTGTTTTTT.